This T cell receptor beta chain was sequenced for a study of shared clonotypes between healthy human individuals. CD8 cells regarded as naive lacked CD45RO, were positively chosen for CCR7, and omitted terminally differentiated effector memory CD45RA+ cells. Germline loops: CDR1 SGDLS, CDR2 YYNGEE. The V end lost 0 bases, the J end lost 5 bases, and 15 bases lay between the germline ends. This CDR3 spans 15 amino acids. Profiled with immunoSEQ multiplex PCR; TCRdb holds only in-frame clones, not every one. The sample yields around 650,000 clones, approximately 96% seen once. The clonotype was recovered from a woman in her 30s in good health. The rearrangement links TRBV9 to TRBJ2-7; possible D gene TRBD2, 6 bases. The source material was naive CD8+ T cells sorted from blood. Written as DNA, the CDR3 is TGTGCCAGCAGCGTAGCTTCACGGGAGCAGGACGAGCAGTACTTC. Translation gives CASSVASREQDEQYF.